Below are 5 T cell receptor beta chains sequenced from a single sample in a study of T cells after yellow fever vaccination. In TCRdb, the 5' RACE reads were re-called with MiXCR into one record per CDR3 protein. Here the sample spans 100,000 to 150,000 distinct CDR3 sequences, over 12% being singletons. The starting material was CD8+ T cells sorted from PBMCs, obtained 5 days after the yellow fever booster vaccination. The receptors derive from a man between 18 and 35 years old who received the YFV17D yellow fever vaccine.

There are a few counts of this clonotype. The chain is built from TRBV13 and TRBJ2-2; 7 bases agree with TRBD1. This CDR3 region has 18 residues. Germline-derived CDR1 and CDR2 are PRHDT and FYEKMQ (reference sequence). V lost 5 bases to trimming and J lost 0 bases; unmatched junction nucleotides: 12. This CDR3 is CASSSTIGGQANTGELFF. DNA of the CDR3: TGTGCCAGCAGCAGTACGATCGGCGGACAGGCGAACACCGGGGAGCTGTTTTTT.

J is TRBJ1-1 and V is TRBV4-2; 7 bases agree with TRBD1. The germline V gene encodes CDR1 LGHNA and CDR2 YNFKEQ. The CDR3 loop spans 17 amino acids. V lost 0 bases and J lost 0; bases outside the gene matches: 7. CDR3 coding DNA: TGTGCCAGCAGCCAAGATCGGAGGGACAGCATGAACACTGAAGCTTTCTTT. As protein: CASSQDRRDSMNTEAFF.

This clonotype was picked up a small number of times. The chain carries TRBV5-6 and TRBJ2-1, with 7 positions matching TRBD2. The CDR3 totals 16 residues. After removal of 2 bases from V and 2 bases from J, the junction contained 7 bases not matched to a gene. The germline V gene has CDR1 SGHDT and CDR2 YYEEEE. The CDR3 sequence: CASSLAGSVTYNEQFF. The CDR3 DNA reads as TGTGCCAGCAGCTTAGCGGGGAGTGTAACCTACAATGAGCAGTTCTTC.

The sample holds many counts of this clonotype. The rearrangement links TRBV6-5 to TRBJ1-1; D is uncertain. V shed 4 bases and J shed 10 bases, with 22 bases lying between them. The germline gives CDR1 MNHEY, CDR2 SVGAGI. The CDR3 totals 15 residues. The CDR3 bases are TGTGCCAGCAGTTTACTAGCGAGTAGGGAGAGGGTAGCTTTCTTT. This encodes CASSLLASRERVAFF.

A few counts support this clonotype. The gene calls are TRBV6-5 and TRBJ2-2; D remains ambiguous. Germline-derived CDR1 and CDR2 are MNHEY and SVGAGI. V lost 0 bases, J lost 0 bases, and 11 bases lay in between. The CDR3 is made up of 17 amino acids. For the CDR3, the DNA is TGTGCCAGCAGTTACTCGAAGGCAGCCGCGAACACCGGGGAGCTGTTTTTT. Protein sequence: CASSYSKAAANTGELFF.